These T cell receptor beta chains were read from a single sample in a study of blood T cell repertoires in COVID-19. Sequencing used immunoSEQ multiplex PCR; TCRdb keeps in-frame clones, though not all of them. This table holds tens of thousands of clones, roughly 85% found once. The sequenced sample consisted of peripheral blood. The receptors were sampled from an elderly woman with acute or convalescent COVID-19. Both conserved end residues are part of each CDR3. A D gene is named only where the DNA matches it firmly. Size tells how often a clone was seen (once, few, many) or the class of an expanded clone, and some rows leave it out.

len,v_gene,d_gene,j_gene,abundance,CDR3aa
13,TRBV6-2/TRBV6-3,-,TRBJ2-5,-,CASSNGGVRTQYF
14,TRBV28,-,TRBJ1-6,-,CASSTGFPYSPLHF
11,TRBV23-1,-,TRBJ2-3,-,CASSHYDTQYF
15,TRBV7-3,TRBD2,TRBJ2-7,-,CASSSEPGLAFEQYF
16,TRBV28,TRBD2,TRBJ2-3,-,CASEPSGGADTDTQYF
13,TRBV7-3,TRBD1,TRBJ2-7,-,CASSPDRGGEQYF
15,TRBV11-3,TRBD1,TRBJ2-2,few,CASSLGGQRAGELFF
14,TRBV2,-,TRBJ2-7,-,CASMVRGHGSEQYF
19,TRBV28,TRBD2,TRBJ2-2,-,CASSLIRGLAGRNTGELFF
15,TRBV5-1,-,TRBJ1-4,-,CASRDSGVGIEKLFF
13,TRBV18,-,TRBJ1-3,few,CASSEESGNTIYF
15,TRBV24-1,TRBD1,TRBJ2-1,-,CATSDVPGQNNEQFF
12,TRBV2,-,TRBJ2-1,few,CASAQEGLGEFF
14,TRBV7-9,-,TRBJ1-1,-,CASSFGSSYTEAFF
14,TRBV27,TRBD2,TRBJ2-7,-,CASRPMGGQYEQYF
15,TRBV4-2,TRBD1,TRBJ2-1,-,CASSRRTGWGNEQFF
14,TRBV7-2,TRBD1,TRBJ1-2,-,CASSDGTGVRGYTF
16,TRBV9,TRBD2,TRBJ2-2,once,CASSERDLASTGELFF
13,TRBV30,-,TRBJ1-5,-,CAWSFGEGQPQHF
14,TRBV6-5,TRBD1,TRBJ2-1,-,CASSRRQGSDEQFF
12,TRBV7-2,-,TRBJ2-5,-,CASSGHQETQYF
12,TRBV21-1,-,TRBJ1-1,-,CASRGGSGVAFF
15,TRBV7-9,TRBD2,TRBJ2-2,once,CASSREAGGPGELFF
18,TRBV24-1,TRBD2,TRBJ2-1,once,CATSDPGKAGVTYNEQFF